Listed below are T cell receptor beta chains from one sample, sequenced in a study of T-cell reconstitution after alpha-beta-depleted transplantation in children. TCRdb reprocessed the PCR reads with MiXCR, giving one entry per CDR3 protein. The table lists hundreds of thousands of distinct CDR3 sequences, about an eighth of them singletons. Source: PBMCs, taken before TCRalphabeta/CD19-depleted stem cell transplant. The receptors derive from a girl aged 2 to 10 with congenital amegakaryocytic thrombocytopenia, due to receive a stem cell transplant. Each CDR3 is given without its conserved first and last residue. Each record gives: J gene, V gene, CDR3 protein.

TRBJ2-5,TRBV7-9,ASYNTETQY
TRBJ2-3,TRBV6-2/TRBV6-3,ASSYAYPGPAAGLVGTDTQY
TRBJ2-1,TRBV7-6,ASSLVFLRGTNNEQF
TRBJ1-3,TRBV12-3/TRBV12-4,ASSSQRTGAYTIY
TRBJ1-3,TRBV12-3/TRBV12-4,ASSFLGQRNTIY
TRBJ2-1,TRBV7-9,ASSSPSSGGNEQF
TRBJ2-4,TRBV7-9,ASTGTVSGRAKNIQY
TRBJ1-1,TRBV12-3/TRBV12-4,ASTSGPGHSTDEAF
TRBJ2-2,TRBV14,ASSQLTAANTGELF
TRBJ2-1,TRBV5-1,ATRQGSYNEQF
TRBJ2-6,TRBV29-1,SGYRTGANVLT
TRBJ1-3,TRBV25-1,ASSAGNTIY
TRBJ2-1,TRBV6-1,ASISGRGREQF
TRBJ2-3,TRBV5-1,ASAPISHFTSGKEDTQY
TRBJ2-3,TRBV20-1,SARDSLAEDALALTDTQY
TRBJ1-5,TRBV20-1,RAGTGGAVHRNQPQH
TRBJ2-2,TRBV10-3,AISETHTGELF